This record concerns one T cell receptor beta chain sequence. RNA transcripts gave rise to amplified TCR beta CDR3 regions. Carried out on the TCR CDR3, a first-round RT-PCR used the HTBI primer set. TCRdb redid the calling of the multiplex PCR reads with MiXCR, one entry per CDR3 protein. The sample contains roughly 500,000 distinct CDR3 sequences, 46% of which appear only once. The data derive from a study of T cells in Graves' hyperthyroidism and ophthalmopathy. Trimming removed 5 bases at V and 2 bases at J, with 15 bases between. CDR1 PRHDT and CDR2 FYEKMQ come from the germline V gene (reference sequence). The CDR3 covers 15 residues.

This clonotype was sampled from an adult woman with Graves' disease, either hyperthyroidism or ophthalmopathy (not recorded which). Sequenced sample: peripheral blood or thyroid tissue (not recorded which). This chain connects TRBV13 to TRBJ1-1; D gene unclear. The CDR3 loop reads CASSLTNSENTEAFF. CDR3 in DNA: TGTGCCAGCAGCCTAACAAACAGCGAAAACACTGAAGCTTTCTTT.